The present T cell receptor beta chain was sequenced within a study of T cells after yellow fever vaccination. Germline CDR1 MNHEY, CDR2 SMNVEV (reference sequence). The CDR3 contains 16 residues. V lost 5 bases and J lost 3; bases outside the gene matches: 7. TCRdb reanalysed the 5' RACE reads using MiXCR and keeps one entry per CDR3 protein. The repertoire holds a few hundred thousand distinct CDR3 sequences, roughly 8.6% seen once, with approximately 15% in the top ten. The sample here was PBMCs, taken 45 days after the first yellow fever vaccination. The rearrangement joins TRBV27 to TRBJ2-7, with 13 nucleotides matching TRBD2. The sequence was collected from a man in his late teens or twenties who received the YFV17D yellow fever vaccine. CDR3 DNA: TGTGCCAGCAGTCCGACCGGACTAGCGGGGGTCTACGAGCAGTACTTC. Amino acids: CASSPTGLAGVYEQYF.